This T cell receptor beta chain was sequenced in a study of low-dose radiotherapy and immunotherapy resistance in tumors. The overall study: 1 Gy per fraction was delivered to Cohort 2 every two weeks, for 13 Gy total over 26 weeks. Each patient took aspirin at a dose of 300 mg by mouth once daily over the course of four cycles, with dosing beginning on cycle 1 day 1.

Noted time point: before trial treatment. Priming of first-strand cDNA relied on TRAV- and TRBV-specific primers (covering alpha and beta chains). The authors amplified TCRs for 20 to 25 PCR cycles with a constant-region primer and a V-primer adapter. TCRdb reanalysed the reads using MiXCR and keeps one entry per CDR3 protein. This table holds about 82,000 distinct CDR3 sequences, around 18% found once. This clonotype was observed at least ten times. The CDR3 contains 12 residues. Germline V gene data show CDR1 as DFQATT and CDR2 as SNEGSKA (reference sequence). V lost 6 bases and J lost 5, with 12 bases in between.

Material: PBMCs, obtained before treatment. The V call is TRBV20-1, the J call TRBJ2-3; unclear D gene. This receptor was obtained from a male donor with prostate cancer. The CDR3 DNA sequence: TGCAGTGCCCGGGCTAGGATAGATACGCAGTATTTT. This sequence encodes CSARARIDTQYF.